What follows is one TCR beta chain and its context. Its target is not known. This sample was included in a study of T cell responses to AZD1222 COVID-19 vaccine. TCRdb keeps only in-frame clones here, not all; method: immunoSEQ multiplex PCR. Seen in this sample are some 150,000 clones; the ten most common clones hold about 2%. Study results and caveats: Clonal diversity may have been underestimated in mostly white British donors. Across the whole spike, CD4 TCRs peaked at regions 160-218 and 743-854. At baseline, seropositivity was found in only 5 to 7 AZD1222 recipients. Researchers took repertoire samples only after the peak T cell response had come.

The V gene's germline CDR1 is MDHEN and CDR2 SYDVKM. CDR3 length: 15 amino acids. The ends lost 3 bases at V and 2 bases at J; junction bases unmatched: 5. The sample taken for sequencing was peripheral blood. The origin of this receptor is an adult in good health. This chain joins TRBV28 and TRBJ2-7; the match to TRBD1 covers 9 bases. CDR3 DNA sequence: TGTGCCAGCAGTTTGGGGACAGGGAATCCCTACGAGCAGTACTTC. The encoded protein is CASSLGTGNPYEQYF.